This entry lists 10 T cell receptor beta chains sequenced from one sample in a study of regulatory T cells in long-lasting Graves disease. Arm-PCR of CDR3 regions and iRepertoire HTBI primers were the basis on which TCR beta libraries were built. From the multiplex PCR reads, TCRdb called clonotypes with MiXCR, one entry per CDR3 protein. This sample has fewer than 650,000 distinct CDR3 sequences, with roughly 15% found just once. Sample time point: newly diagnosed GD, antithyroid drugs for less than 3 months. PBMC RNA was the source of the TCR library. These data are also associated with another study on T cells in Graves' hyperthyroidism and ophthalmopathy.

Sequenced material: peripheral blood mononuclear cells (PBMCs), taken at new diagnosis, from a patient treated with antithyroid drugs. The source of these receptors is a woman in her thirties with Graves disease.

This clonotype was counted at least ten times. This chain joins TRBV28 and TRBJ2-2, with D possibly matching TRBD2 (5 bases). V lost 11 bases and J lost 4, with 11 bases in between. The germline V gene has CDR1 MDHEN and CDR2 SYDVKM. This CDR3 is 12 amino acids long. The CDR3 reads CAARDFTGELFF. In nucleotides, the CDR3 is TGTGCCGCTCGGGATTTCACCGGGGAGCTGTTTTTT.

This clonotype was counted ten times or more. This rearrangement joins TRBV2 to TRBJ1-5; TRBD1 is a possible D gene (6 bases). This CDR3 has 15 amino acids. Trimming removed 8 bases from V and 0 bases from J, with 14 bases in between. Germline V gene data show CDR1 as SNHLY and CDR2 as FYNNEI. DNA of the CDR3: TGTGCCAGCTCGACCCAGGGGAATAGCAATCAGCCCCAGCATTTT. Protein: CASSTQGNSNQPQHF.

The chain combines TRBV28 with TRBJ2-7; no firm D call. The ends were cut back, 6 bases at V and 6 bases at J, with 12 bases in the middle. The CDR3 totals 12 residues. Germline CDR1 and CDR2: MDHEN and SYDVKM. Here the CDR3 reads CASSRQGGEQYF. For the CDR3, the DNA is TGTGCCAGCAGCCGACAAGGCGGCGAGCAGTACTTC. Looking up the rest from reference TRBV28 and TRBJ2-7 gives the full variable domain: DVKVTQSSRYLVKRTGEKVFLECVQDMDHENMFWYRQDPGLGLRLIYFSYDVKMKEKGDIPEGYSVSREKKERFSLILESASTNQTSMYLCASSRQGGEQYFGPGTRLTVT.

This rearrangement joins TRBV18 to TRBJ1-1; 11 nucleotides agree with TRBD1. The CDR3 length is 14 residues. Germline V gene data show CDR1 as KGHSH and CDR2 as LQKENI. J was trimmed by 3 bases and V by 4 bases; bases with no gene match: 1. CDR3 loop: CASSQGQGDTEAFF. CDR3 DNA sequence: TGTGCCAGCTCACAGGGACAGGGGGACACTGAAGCTTTCTTT.

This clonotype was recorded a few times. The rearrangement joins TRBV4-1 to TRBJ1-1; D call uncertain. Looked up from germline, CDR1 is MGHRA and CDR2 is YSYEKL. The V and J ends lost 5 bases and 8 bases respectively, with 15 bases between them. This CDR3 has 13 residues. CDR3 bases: TGCGCCAGCAGCAGAGAGAGGCTTGACGAAGCTTTCTTT. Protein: CASSRERLDEAFF.

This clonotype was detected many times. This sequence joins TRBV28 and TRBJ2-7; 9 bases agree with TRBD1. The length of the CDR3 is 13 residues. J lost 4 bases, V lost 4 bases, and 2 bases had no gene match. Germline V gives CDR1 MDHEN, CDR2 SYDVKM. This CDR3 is CASSSGTGYEQYF. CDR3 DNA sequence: TGTGCCAGCAGTTCCGGGACAGGGTACGAGCAGTACTTC.

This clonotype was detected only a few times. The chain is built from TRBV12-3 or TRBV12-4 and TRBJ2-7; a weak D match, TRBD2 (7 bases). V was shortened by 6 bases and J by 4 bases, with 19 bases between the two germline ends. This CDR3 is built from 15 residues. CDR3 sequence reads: CASSPGASGSYEQYF. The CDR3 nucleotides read TGTGCCAGCAGCCCAGGGGCTAGCGGATCTTACGAGCAGTACTTC.

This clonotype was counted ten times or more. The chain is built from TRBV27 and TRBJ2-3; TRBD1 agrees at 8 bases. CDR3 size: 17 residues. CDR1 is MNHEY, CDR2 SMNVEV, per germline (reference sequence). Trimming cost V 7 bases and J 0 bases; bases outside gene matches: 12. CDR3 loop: CASTSRTGPYSTDTQYF. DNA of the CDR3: TGTGCCAGCACCTCCCGGACAGGGCCTTATAGCACAGATACGCAGTATTTT.

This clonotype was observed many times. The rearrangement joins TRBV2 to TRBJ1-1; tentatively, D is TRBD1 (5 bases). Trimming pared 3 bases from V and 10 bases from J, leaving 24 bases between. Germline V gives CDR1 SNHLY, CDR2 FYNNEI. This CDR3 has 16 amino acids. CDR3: CASSDGPSMRPGGAFF. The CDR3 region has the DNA TGTGCCAGCAGTGATGGGCCGTCCATGAGACCGGGGGGAGCTTTCTTT.

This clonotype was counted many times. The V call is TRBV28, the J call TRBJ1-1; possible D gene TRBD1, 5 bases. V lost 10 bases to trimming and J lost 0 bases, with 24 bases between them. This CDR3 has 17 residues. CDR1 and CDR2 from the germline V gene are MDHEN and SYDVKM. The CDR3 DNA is TGTGCCACCGACCCACTTTGGATATCGACAGTGAACACTGAAGCTTTCTTT. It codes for CATDPLWISTVNTEAFF.